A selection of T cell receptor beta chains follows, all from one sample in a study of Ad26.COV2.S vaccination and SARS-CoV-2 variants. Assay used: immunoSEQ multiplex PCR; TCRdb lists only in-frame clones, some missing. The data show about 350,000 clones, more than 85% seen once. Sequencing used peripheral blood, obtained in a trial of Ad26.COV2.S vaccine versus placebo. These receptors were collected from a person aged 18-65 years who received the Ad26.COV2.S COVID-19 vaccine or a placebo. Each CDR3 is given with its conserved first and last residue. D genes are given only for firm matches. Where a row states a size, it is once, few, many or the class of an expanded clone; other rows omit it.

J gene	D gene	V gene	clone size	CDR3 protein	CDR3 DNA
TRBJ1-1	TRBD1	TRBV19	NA	CASSILSPTGQGNTEAFF	TGTGCCAGTAGTATATTATCCCCAACGGGACAGGGGAACACTGAAGCTTTCTTT
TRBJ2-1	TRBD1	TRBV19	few	CASRSNTGQGAYNEQFF	TGTGCCAGTAGAAGTAACACCGGGCAGGGGGCTTACAATGAGCAGTTCTTC
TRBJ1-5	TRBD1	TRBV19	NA	CASSSARDRGRPGNQPQHF	TGTGCCAGTAGTAGCGCCCGGGACAGGGGGCGCCCAGGCAATCAGCCCCAGCATTTT
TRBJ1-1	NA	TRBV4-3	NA	CASSQEAQGKAFF	TGCGCCAGCAGCCAAGAGGCGCAGGGTAAAGCTTTCTTT
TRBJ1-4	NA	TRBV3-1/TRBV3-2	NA	CASSQLRQNEKLFF	TGTGCCAGCAGCCAACTTCGACAGAATGAAAAACTGTTTTTT
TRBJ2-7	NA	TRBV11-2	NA	CASQRRGEQYF	TGTGCCAGCCAGCGGCGCGGGGAGCAGTACTTC
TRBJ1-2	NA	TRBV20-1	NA	CSASRDYGYTF	TGCAGTGCTAGTAGAGACTATGGCTACACCTTC
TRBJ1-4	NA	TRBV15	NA	CATSKPGLGIEKLFF	TGTGCCACCAGCAAGCCTGGTTTAGGTATTGAAAAACTGTTTTTT
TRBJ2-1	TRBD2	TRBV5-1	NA	CASSLPMTSGGNEQFF	TGCGCCAGCAGCCTACCTATGACTAGCGGGGGCAATGAGCAGTTCTTC
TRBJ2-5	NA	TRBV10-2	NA	CASRQPQETQYF	TGCGCCAGCAGACAACCCCAAGAGACCCAGTACTTC
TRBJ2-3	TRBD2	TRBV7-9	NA	CASSLSASGGANTQYF	TGTGCCAGCAGCTTATCAGCTAGCGGGGGGGCTAATACGCAGTATTTT
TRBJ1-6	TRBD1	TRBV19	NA	CASNQGDASPLHF	TGTGCCAGTAACCAGGGGGACGCATCACCCCTCCACTTT
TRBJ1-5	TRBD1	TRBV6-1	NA	CASSVGTVPHSNQPQHF	TGTGCCAGCAGTGTTGGGACAGTGCCGCATAGCAATCAGCCCCAGCATTTT
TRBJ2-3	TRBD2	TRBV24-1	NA	CATNSGGNTDTQYF	TGTGCCACCAACAGCGGGGGAAACACAGATACGCAGTATTTT
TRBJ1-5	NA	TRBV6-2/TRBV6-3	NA	CASSYSNSGRAYQPQHF	TGTGCCAGCAGTTACTCGAATAGTGGCCGGGCATATCAGCCCCAGCATTTT
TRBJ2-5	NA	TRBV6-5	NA	CASSRQQQETQYF	TGTGCCAGCAGTCGACAGCAGCAAGAGACCCAGTACTTC
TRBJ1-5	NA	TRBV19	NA	CASRLKEEGRTFNQPQHF	TGTGCCAGTAGGCTTAAGGAGGAAGGACGGACCTTCAATCAGCCCCAGCATTTT
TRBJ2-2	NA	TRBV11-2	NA	CASSLVGGWAGELFF	TGTGCCAGCAGCTTAGTCGGAGGGTGGGCCGGGGAGCTGTTTTTT
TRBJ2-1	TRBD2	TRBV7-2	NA	CASSFGRSSGGNEQFF	TGTGCCAGCAGCTTTGGGAGGTCTAGCGGGGGGAATGAGCAGTTCTTC
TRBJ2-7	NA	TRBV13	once	CASSRRSSYEQYF	TGTGCCAGCAGCCGACGGAGCTCCTACGAGCAGTACTTC
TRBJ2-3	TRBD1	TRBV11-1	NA	CASSLERTGSTDTQYF	TGTGCCAGCAGCTTAGAGAGGACAGGCAGCACAGATACGCAGTATTTT
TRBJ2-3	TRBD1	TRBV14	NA	CASSLRGTGTDTQYF	TGTGCCAGCAGCCTCAGAGGGACAGGCACAGATACGCAGTATTTT
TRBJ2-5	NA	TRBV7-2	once	CASSLESQGTRGGTQYF	TGTGCCAGCAGCTTAGAGTCCCAGGGGACGAGAGGGGGGACCCAGTACTTC
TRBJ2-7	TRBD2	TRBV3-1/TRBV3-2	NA	CASSQGPGGYEQYF	TGTGCCAGCAGCCAAGGGCCGGGGGGCTACGAGCAGTACTTC
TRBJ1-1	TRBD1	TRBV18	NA	CASSPNRGSTEAFF	TGTGCCAGCTCACCGAACAGGGGTTCCACTGAAGCTTTCTTT
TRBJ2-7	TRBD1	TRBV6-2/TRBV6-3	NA	CASSYSETGSMVEQYF	TGTGCCAGCAGTTACTCAGAGACAGGGAGTATGGTCGAGCAGTACTTC
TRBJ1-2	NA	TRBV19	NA	CASSRQGSSYGYTF	TGTGCCAGTAGTAGGCAGGGTTCCTCCTATGGCTACACCTTC
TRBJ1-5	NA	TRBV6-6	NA	CASSYDGGLSNQPQHF	TGTGCCAGCAGTTACGATGGGGGCCTTAGCAATCAGCCCCAGCATTTT
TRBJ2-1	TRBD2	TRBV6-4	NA	CASSDSGGLAGIDEQFF	TGTGCCAGCAGTGACTCCGGGGGACTAGCGGGAATCGATGAGCAGTTCTTC